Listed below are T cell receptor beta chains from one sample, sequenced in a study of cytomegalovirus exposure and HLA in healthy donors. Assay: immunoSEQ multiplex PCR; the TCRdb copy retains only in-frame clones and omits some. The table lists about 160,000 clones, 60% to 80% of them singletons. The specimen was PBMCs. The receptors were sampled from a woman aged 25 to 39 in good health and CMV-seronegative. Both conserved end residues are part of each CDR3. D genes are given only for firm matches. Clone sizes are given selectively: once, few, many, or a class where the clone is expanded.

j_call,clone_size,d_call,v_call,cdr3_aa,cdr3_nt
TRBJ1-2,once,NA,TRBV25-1,CASSEARLYGYTF,TGTGCCAGCAGTGAAGCCAGGCTCTATGGCTACACCTTC
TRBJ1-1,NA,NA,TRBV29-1,CSVEEGGGLEAFF,TGCAGCGTTGAAGAGGGCGGGGGGCTAGAAGCTTTCTTT
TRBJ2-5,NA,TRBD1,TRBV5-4,CASSFGQGQETQYF,TGTGCCAGCAGCTTCGGACAGGGCCAAGAGACCCAGTACTTC
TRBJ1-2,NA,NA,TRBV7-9,CAGGGSDYGYTF,TGTGCCGGGGGGGGATCCGACTATGGCTACACCTTC
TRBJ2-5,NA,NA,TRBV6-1,CASTGSGETQYF,TGTGCCAGCACGGGAAGCGGGGAGACCCAGTACTTC
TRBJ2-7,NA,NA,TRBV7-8,CAINEKQAYEQYF,TGTGCTATCAACGAAAAGCAGGCATACGAGCAGTACTTC
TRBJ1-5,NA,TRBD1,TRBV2,CASRTGQTSNQPQHF,TGTGCCAGCCGAACGGGACAGACTAGCAATCAGCCCCAGCATTTT
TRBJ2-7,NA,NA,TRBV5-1,CASSLAPGEFGEQYF,TGCGCCAGCAGCTTGGCGCCAGGGGAGTTCGGCGAGCAGTACTTC
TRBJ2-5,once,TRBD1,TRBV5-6,CASSLGTGGLKETQYF,TGTGCCAGCAGCCTCGGGACAGGGGGCTTGAAGGAGACCCAGTACTTC
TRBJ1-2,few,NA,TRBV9,CASSSQTEYGYTF,TGTGCCAGCAGCTCCCAGACAGAGTATGGCTACACCTTC
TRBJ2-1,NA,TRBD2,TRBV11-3,CASSLVAGGIQEQFF,TGTGCCAGCAGCTTAGTTGCGGGGGGAATACAAGAGCAGTTCTTC
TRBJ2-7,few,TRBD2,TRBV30,CAWRPGLAYEQYF,TGTGCCTGGAGGCCGGGACTAGCCTACGAGCAGTACTTC
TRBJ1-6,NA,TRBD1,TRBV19,CASSPDRAGAYNSPLHF,TGTGCCAGTAGTCCAGACAGGGCTGGTGCCTATAATTCACCCCTCCACTTT
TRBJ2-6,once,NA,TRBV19,CASSIGGTRGANVLTF,TGTGCCAGTAGTATAGGCGGGACGCGGGGGGCCAACGTCCTGACTTTC
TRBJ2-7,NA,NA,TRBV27,CASSHLDSSYEQYF,TGTGCCAGCAGCCACCTTGACAGCTCCTACGAGCAGTACTTC
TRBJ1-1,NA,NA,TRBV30,CAFIAGRTEAFF,TGTGCCTTTATAGCGGGTCGAACTGAAGCTTTCTTT
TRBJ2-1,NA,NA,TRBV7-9,CASSLNGNEQFF,TGTGCCAGCAGCTTGAACGGTAATGAGCAGTTCTTC
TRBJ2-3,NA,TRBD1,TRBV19,CASKGQGRGSVHTQYF,TGTGCCAGTAAAGGACAGGGGCGCGGGTCGGTACATACGCAGTATTTT
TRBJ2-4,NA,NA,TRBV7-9,CASSSPGGALAKNIQYF,TGTGCCAGCAGCTCCCCGGGTGGGGCCCTAGCCAAAAACATTCAGTACTTC
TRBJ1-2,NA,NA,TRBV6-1,CASSEAGRYGYTF,TGTGCCAGCAGTGAAGCGGGCCGCTATGGCTACACCTTC
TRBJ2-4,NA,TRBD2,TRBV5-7,CASTPGGSGSKNIQYF,TGTGCCAGCACTCCCGGGGGGTCGGGGTCTAAAAACATTCAGTACTTC
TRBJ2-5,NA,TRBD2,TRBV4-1,CASSQEEAGQETQYF,TGCGCCAGCAGCCAAGAGGAAGCGGGGCAAGAGACCCAGTACTTC
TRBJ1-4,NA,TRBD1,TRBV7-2,CASRTGISEKLFF,TGTGCCAGCAGGACAGGGATAAGTGAAAAACTGTTTTTT